These T cell receptor beta chains were read from a single sample in a study of T cell changes during pregnancy in multiple sclerosis. Clones were read by immunoSEQ multiplex PCR, and TCRdb kept only the in-frame ones, dropping some. The repertoire holds about 43,000 clones, roughly 90% seen once, with about 4.5% in the top ten. Sequencing used peripheral blood, obtained in the second trimester of pregnancy. Receptors were obtained from a female donor in good health, enrolled as a control in a pregnancy study. CDR3s include the opening cysteine and the closing phenylalanine or tryptophan. Each record gives: clone size, D gene, V gene, J gene, CDR3 DNA, CDR3 protein. The D gene is left open where the match is weak. Some rows mark clone size as missing; the rest say once, few, many or name a class of expanded clone.

NA	TRBD2	TRBV28	TRBJ2-1	TGTGCCAGCAGTGGGGGATCCGGGACTAGACAGGATGGGAATGAGCAGTTCTTC	CASSGGSGTRQDGNEQFF
NA	TRBD1	TRBV7-2	TRBJ1-5	TGTGCCAGCAGCTTTGGGACAGGGGGGAATCAGCCCCAGCATTTT	CASSFGTGGNQPQHF
NA	NA	TRBV10-3	TRBJ2-2	TGTGCCATCAGTGAGTCTGGCCCCGGGGAGCTGTTTTTT	CAISESGPGELFF
once	NA	TRBV30	TRBJ2-5	TGTGCCTGGAGACCGGGAAGCCAAGAGACCCAGTACTTC	CAWRPGSQETQYF
NA	TRBD2	TRBV2	TRBJ2-3	TGTGCCAGCACTAAGACTAGCGGGTGGGCGGATACGCAGTATTTT	CASTKTSGWADTQYF
few	NA	TRBV5-6	TRBJ1-1	TGTGCCAGCAGCTTGGGAGACACTGAAGCTTTCTTT	CASSLGDTEAFF
NA	TRBD1	TRBV30	TRBJ2-7	TGTGCCTGGAATCGACAGGGGGAACAGTACTTC	CAWNRQGEQYF
NA	NA	TRBV9	TRBJ1-3	TGTGCCAGCAGCCCAACTGGAAACACCATATATTTT	CASSPTGNTIYF
NA	NA	TRBV5-4	TRBJ2-7	TGTGCCAGCAGCCCCCCTAGCGCAACCCACGAGCAGTACTTC	CASSPPSATHEQYF
NA	NA	TRBV2	TRBJ1-2	TGTGCCAGCAGTAATCCGGGATCCCTCTATGGCTACACCTTC	CASSNPGSLYGYTF
NA	TRBD1	TRBV29-1	TRBJ2-7	TGCAGCGTCGACGGACAGGGAACGCTCCACGAGCAGTACTTC	CSVDGQGTLHEQYF
NA	NA	TRBV5-1	TRBJ1-2	TGCGCCAGCAGCTCAATAAAAAACAGGGAGGGCTATGGCTACACCTTC	CASSSIKNREGYGYTF
NA	NA	TRBV18	TRBJ2-7	TGTGCCAGCTCACCACCCCAGGGGGGCAGGGCCTACGAGCAGTACTTC	CASSPPQGGRAYEQYF
NA	NA	TRBV29-1	TRBJ2-5	TGCAGCTTTAACAGGGTCGAGACCCAGTACTTC	CSFNRVETQYF
few	NA	TRBV11-2	TRBJ2-2	TGTGCCAGCAGCTTAGTAGTCGGGGAGCTGTTTTTT	CASSLVVGELFF
NA	NA	TRBV27	TRBJ2-1	TGTGCCAGCAGACCGGGACTGGGTGGAGGTAACAATGAGCAGTTCTTC	CASRPGLGGGNNEQFF
NA	TRBD2	TRBV7-2	TRBJ2-5	TGTGCCAGCAGCTTTGGCGGGGGGCAAGAGACCCAGTACTTC	CASSFGGGQETQYF
NA	NA	TRBV5-1	TRBJ2-3	TGCGCCAGCAGCTTGGGCGTGGATACGCAGTATTTT	CASSLGVDTQYF
NA	NA	TRBV20-1	TRBJ1-1	TGCAGTGCTGCCAGAATTGAAGCTTTCTTT	CSAARIEAFF
NA	TRBD1	TRBV7-2	TRBJ1-2	TGTGCCAGCAGCTTCGGACAGGCAGTCGGCTACACCTTC	CASSFGQAVGYTF
NA	TRBD1	TRBV27	TRBJ2-6	TGTGCCAGCAGTTTACACAGGGGTGGGGCCAACGTCCTGACTTTC	CASSLHRGGANVLTF
NA	TRBD1	TRBV10-3	TRBJ2-5	TGTGCCATCACCCCGGGACAGGGTAAAGGAGAGACCCAGTACTTC	CAITPGQGKGETQYF
NA	NA	TRBV6-6	TRBJ1-6	TGTGCCACCAAAGCCGGGGTTAGCTCACCCCTCCACTTT	CATKAGVSSPLHF
few	NA	TRBV30	TRBJ1-5	TGTGCCTGGAGTGGACAGTCAAATCAGCCCCAGCATTTT	CAWSGQSNQPQHF
NA	NA	TRBV2	TRBJ2-3	TGTGCCAGCAGTGTGGGAGGAGGGAGTAGCACAGATACGCAGTATTTT	CASSVGGGSSTDTQYF
NA	NA	TRBV7-9	TRBJ2-5	TGTGCCAGCAGCTTTGGGGAGTACCAAGAGACCCAGTACTTC	CASSFGEYQETQYF
NA	TRBD2	TRBV5-1	TRBJ2-3	TGCGCCAGCAGGACTAGCGGAAGTCAGCGCGTGGATACGCAGTATTTT	CASRTSGSQRVDTQYF
NA	TRBD2	TRBV29-1	TRBJ2-1	TGCAGCGTTGAAGATCGGGCTAGCGGGAGTTTCTCCTACAATGAGCAGTTCTTC	CSVEDRASGSFSYNEQFF
NA	NA	TRBV6-6	TRBJ2-3	TGTGCCAGCAGTCCTGGGGGGGGGCGCACAGATACGCAGTATTTT	CASSPGGGRTDTQYF
NA	TRBD1	TRBV9	TRBJ1-1	TGTGCCAGCAGCCAAACTCAGGGGGTAACTGAAGCTTTCTTT	CASSQTQGVTEAFF
NA	TRBD1	TRBV27	TRBJ1-2	TGTGCCAGCAGTTCCCGGGACAGGGGATCGTATGGCTACACCTTC	CASSSRDRGSYGYTF
NA	TRBD2	TRBV7-9	TRBJ2-1	TGTGCCAGCAGCTTAGGGACTAGCGGGACCAATGAGCAGTTCTTC	CASSLGTSGTNEQFF
NA	NA	TRBV4-1	TRBJ1-5	TGCGCCAGCTCCCAGGACAACAATCAGCCCCAGCATTTT	CASSQDNNQPQHF
NA	NA	TRBV11-2	TRBJ2-4	TGTGCCAGCAGCTTAGGAGACAGGACCAAAAACATTCAGTACTTC	CASSLGDRTKNIQYF
NA	NA	TRBV19	TRBJ1-4	TGTGCCAGTAGTATGATGGCAGGGCGGAGTGAAAAACTGTTTTTT	CASSMMAGRSEKLFF
NA	TRBD2	TRBV2	TRBJ2-5	TGTGCCAGCAGTCTGGTGATGGGGGGGGGTCAAGAGACCCAGTACTTC	CASSLVMGGGQETQYF
NA	TRBD2	TRBV9	TRBJ2-7	TGTGCCAGCAGCGCAACTAGCGGGTACGAGCAGTACTTC	CASSATSGYEQYF
NA	TRBD1	TRBV5-1	TRBJ2-7	TGCGCCAGCAGCTTGGGAACAGGGGTACGCTACGAGCAGTACTTC	CASSLGTGVRYEQYF
NA	TRBD1	TRBV2	TRBJ2-3	TGTGCCAGCGGATGGCCGGGACAGATCGTTGATACGCAGTATTTT	CASGWPGQIVDTQYF
NA	NA	TRBV6-5	TRBJ1-2	TGTGCCAGCAGATTTGGCAGTCTTGACTATGGCTACACCTTC	CASRFGSLDYGYTF
NA	NA	TRBV29-1	TRBJ2-2	TGCAGCGTTGTAAGGGGTACCGGGGAGCTGTTTTTT	CSVVRGTGELFF
NA	TRBD1	TRBV4-1	TRBJ1-4	TGCGCCAGCAGCCAAGATCACCCCTCACAGGGGGAAAAACTGTTTTTT	CASSQDHPSQGEKLFF
NA	TRBD1	TRBV7-2	TRBJ2-7	TGTGCCAGCAGCTCCCTTAGACAGGGCTACGAGCAGTACTTC	CASSSLRQGYEQYF
NA	TRBD1	TRBV9	TRBJ2-7	TGTGCCAGCAGCGAGGGGACAGCCGGCTCCTACGAGCAGTACTTC	CASSEGTAGSYEQYF
NA	TRBD1	TRBV7-2	TRBJ1-1	TGTGCCAGCAGCTTGTCGACAGGGGAAGAAGCTTTCTTT	CASSLSTGEEAFF
NA	TRBD2	TRBV5-6	TRBJ2-5	TGTGCCAGCAGCTTGGCTTCTAGCGGGGTGGAGACCCAGTACTTC	CASSLASSGVETQYF
NA	TRBD1	TRBV4-3	TRBJ1-5	TGCGCCAGCAGCCAATCGGACAGGCCACATCAGCCCCAGCATTTT	CASSQSDRPHQPQHF
NA	TRBD1	TRBV7-8	TRBJ2-4	TGTGCCAGCAGCTTAGGGGGACAGGGAAACATTCAGTACTTC	CASSLGGQGNIQYF
NA	TRBD1	TRBV14	TRBJ2-7	TGTGCCAGCAGCCAAGTACCCCGGACAGGAGTTGGCTCCTACGAGCAGTACTTC	CASSQVPRTGVGSYEQYF
NA	NA	TRBV5-8	TRBJ1-2	TGTGCCAGCAGCGCCCGACGATTGGGCGGGCCTACCTATGGCTACACCTTC	CASSARRLGGPTYGYTF
NA	TRBD1	TRBV6-5	TRBJ1-6	TGTGCCAGCAGTTACTCGGAGGGGGCCTCTTCACCCCTCCACTTT	CASSYSEGASSPLHF